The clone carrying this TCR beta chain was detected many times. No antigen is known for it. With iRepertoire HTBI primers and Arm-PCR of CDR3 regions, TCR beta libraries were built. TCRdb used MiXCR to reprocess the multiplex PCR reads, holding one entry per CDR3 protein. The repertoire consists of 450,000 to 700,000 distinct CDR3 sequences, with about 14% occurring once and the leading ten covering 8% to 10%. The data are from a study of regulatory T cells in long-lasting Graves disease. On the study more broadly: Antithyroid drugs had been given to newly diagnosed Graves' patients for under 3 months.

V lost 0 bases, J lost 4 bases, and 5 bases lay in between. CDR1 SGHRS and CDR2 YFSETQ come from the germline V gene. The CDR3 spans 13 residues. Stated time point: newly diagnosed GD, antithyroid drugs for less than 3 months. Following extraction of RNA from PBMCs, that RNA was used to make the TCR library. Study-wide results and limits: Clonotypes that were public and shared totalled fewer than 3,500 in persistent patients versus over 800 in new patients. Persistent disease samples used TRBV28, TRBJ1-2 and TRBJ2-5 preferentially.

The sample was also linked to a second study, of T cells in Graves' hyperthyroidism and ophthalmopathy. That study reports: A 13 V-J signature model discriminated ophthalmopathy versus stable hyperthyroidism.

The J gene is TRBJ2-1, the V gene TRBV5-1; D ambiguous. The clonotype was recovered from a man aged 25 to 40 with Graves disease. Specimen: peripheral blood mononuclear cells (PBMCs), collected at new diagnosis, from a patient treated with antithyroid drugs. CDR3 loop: CASSLDLYNEQFF. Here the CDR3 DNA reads TGCGCCAGCAGCTTGGACCTTTACAATGAGCAGTTCTTC. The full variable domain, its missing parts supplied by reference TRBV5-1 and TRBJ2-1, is KAGVTQTPRYLIKTRGQQVTLSCSPISGHRSVSWYQQTPGQGLQFLFEYFSETQRNKGNFPGRFSGRQFSNSRSEMNVSTLELGDSALYLCASSLDLYNEQFFGPGTRLTVL.